A single sample is the source of the 18 T cell receptor beta chains below, sequenced in a study of T cell responses to AZD1222 COVID-19 vaccine. Profiling relied on immunoSEQ multiplex PCR, and the TCRdb table lists in-frame clones only, not all of them. The sample shows about 140,000 clones, roughly 90% of them seen only once. Source: peripheral blood, taken on day 0 of AZD1222 vaccination. The receptor set was obtained from an adult in good health.

This clone was found once. This chain links TRBV24-1 with TRBJ2-1; 7 nucleotides agree with TRBD2. Germline V CDR1 and CDR2: KGHDR, SFDVKD. With V trimmed by 3 bases and J by 8 bases, 9 bases remained unmatched. This CDR3 has 15 residues. The CDR3 here is CATSDREDAGDEQFF. CDR3 DNA sequence: TGTGCCACCAGTGATCGGGAGGATGCGGGAGATGAGCAGTTCTTC.

This clone was recorded only once. This chain connects TRBV3-1 (or the pseudogene TRBV3-2) to TRBJ2-7, with unresolved D. V lost 4 bases and J lost 0, with 4 bases in between. This CDR3 spans 12 amino acids. Germline V lookup: CDR1 LGHDT, CDR2 YNNKEL (reference sequence). The CDR3 loop reads CASSRTSYEQYF. CDR3 DNA sequence: TGTGCCAGCAGCCGGACCTCCTACGAGCAGTACTTC.

The chain is built from TRBV10-3 and TRBJ2-3; D may be TRBD2 (6 bases). V lost 4 bases and J lost 0, with 8 bases in between. Germline V gives CDR1 ENHRY, CDR2 SYGVKD. This CDR3 region has 14 residues. The DNA for the CDR3 is TGTGCCATCAGTGGGGACTTCAGCACAGATACGCAGTATTTT. This codes for CAISGDFSTDTQYF.

The CDR3: CASSPRLVGKMNTEAFF. The CDR3 bases are TGTGCCAGCAGCCCGCGTCTTGTAGGGAAGATGAACACTGAAGCTTTCTTT. J is TRBJ1-1 and V is TRBV7-9; no clear D. Per the germline V gene, CDR1 is SEHNR and CDR2 is FQNEAQ (reference sequence). The CDR3 is 17 residues long. V lost 5 bases to trimming and J lost 0 bases, with 19 bases between them.

DNA for the CDR3: TGTGCCAGCTCACCGCGGGACTCAACCTACAATGAGCAGTTCTTC. Protein sequence: CASSPRDSTYNEQFF. This chain uses TRBV18 with TRBJ2-1; D possibly corresponds to TRBD2 (6 bases). The V gene's germline CDR1 is KGHSH and CDR2 LQKENI. CDR3 length equals 15 residues. V was pared by 3 bases and J by 2 bases, with 11 bases between.

This chain joins TRBV11-3 and TRBJ1-2, with D possibly TRBD1 on 5 matching bases. The V end lost 1 base, the J end lost 4 bases, and 7 bases lay between the germline ends. The CDR3 is 13 residues long. Germline V lookup: CDR1 SGHNT, CDR2 YENEEA. Written as DNA, the CDR3 is TGTGCCAGCAGCTTAGGGGGGAGCTATGGCTACACCTTC. It encodes CASSLGGSYGYTF.

The chain is built from TRBV5-5 and TRBJ2-7; the match to TRBD2 covers 9 bases. There are 15 residues in the CDR3. V lost 1 base, J lost 3 bases, and 5 bases stayed unmatched. Germline CDR1 and CDR2: SGHKS and YYEKEE (reference sequence). The CDR3 reads CASSLRLAGDYEQYF. The CDR3 DNA sequence: TGTGCCAGCAGCTTGAGGTTAGCGGGAGACTACGAGCAGTACTTC.

The chain carries TRBV15 and TRBJ2-2, with 8 bases aligning to TRBD2. The V gene end was trimmed by 1 base and the J gene end by 6 bases; junction bases not matched to a gene: 7. The length of the CDR3 is 16 residues. Looked up from germline, CDR1 is LNHNV and CDR2 is YYDKDF (reference sequence). The CDR3 DNA is TGTGCCACCAGCAGAGTCACAGCGGGAGTTCCCGGGGAGCTGTTTTTT. Its protein product is CATSRVTAGVPGELFF.

The V and J genes are TRBV7-2 and TRBJ2-7, with a possible D match to TRBD1 (5 bases). The V gene lost 1 base and the J gene lost 1 base, with 8 bases spanning the gap. CDR1 is SGHTA, CDR2 FQGNSA, per germline. CDR3 length: 14 amino acids. The CDR3 here is CASSLGQSSYEQYF. DNA for the CDR3: TGTGCCAGCAGCTTAGGACAGTCTTCCTACGAGCAGTACTTC. Variable domain in full (rest from reference TRBV7-2 and TRBJ2-7): GAGVSQSPSNKVTEKGKDVELRCDPISGHTALYWYRQSLGQGLEFLIYFQGNSAPDKSGLPSDRFSAERTGGSVSTLTIQRTQQEDSAVYLCASSLGQSSYEQYFGPGTRLTVT.

The V gene is TRBV5-1, the J gene TRBJ2-7; tentative D call: TRBD1 (5 bases). Trimming stripped 0 bases from V and 7 bases from J, with 5 bases between. Germline CDR1 is SGHRS and CDR2 is YFSETQ. The CDR3 is 11 amino acids. The CDR3 protein is CASSLGTEQYF. The DNA of the CDR3 is TGCGCCAGCAGCTTGGGGACAGAGCAGTACTTC.

The V call is TRBV19, the J call TRBJ2-7; a weak D match, TRBD1 (5 bases). Per the germline V gene, CDR1 is LNHDA and CDR2 is SQIVND (reference sequence). The CDR3 contains 12 residues. The germline V and J ends were trimmed by 11 bases and 3 bases, with 14 bases remaining between them. The CDR3 here is CAPIRTNYEQYF. CDR3 nucleotides: TGTGCCCCAATTCGGACAAACTACGAGCAGTACTTC.

For this clone: One end of the junction does not line up with germline, which may come from a read error. J is TRBJ1-5 and V is TRBV28; maybe TRBD1 (5 bases). The CDR3 covers 13 residues. CDR1 is MDHEN, CDR2 SYDVKM, per germline. The CDR3 here is CASDSISDQPQHF. The CDR3 DNA reads as TGTGCCAGCGACAGTATTAGCGATCAGCCCCAGCATTTT.

The rearrangement links TRBV9 to TRBJ2-7; TRBD2 aligns across 10 bases. From germline, CDR1 is SGDLS and CDR2 YYNGEE. The CDR3 sequence is 15 residues long. Trimming took 0 bases from V and 4 from J; bases not matched to a gene: 4. The DNA of the CDR3 is TGTGCCAGCAGCGTAGCAGCTAGCGGGAGTTACGAGCAGTACTTC. The encoded protein is CASSVAASGSYEQYF.

The sample holds one count of this clone. V gene TRBV10-2 combines with J gene TRBJ1-4; D might be TRBD1 (6 bases). Germline CDR1 reads WSHSY; CDR2 reads SAAADI. CDR3 length: 15 residues. Trimming left V 4 bases short and J 7 bases short, with 16 bases between. The CDR3, as DNA: TGCGCCAGCAGTGCCTGGGGGCCCACGGGTGAAAAACTGTTTTTT. Amino acids: CASSAWGPTGEKLFF.

J is TRBJ1-5 and V is TRBV2, with D possibly being TRBD1 (5 bases). Germline V lookup: CDR1 SNHLY, CDR2 FYNNEI. Deletions cut 6 bases from V and 2 bases from J, with 11 bases between. This CDR3 has 14 amino acids. The CDR3 spells CASRAGLRNQPQHF. The CDR3 DNA follows: TGTGCCAGCAGGGCAGGGTTACGCAATCAGCCCCAGCATTTT.

The chain uses TRBV7-9 and TRBJ1-2; D is ambiguous. V lost 2 bases to trimming and J lost 8 bases, with 15 bases between them. Germline V lookup: CDR1 SEHNR, CDR2 FQNEAQ (reference sequence). The length of the CDR3 is 14 residues. The CDR3 spells CASSLSSPVRGYTF. The CDR3 DNA sequence: TGTGCCAGCAGCTTAAGTTCCCCCGTTAGAGGCTACACCTTC.

The chain couples TRBV6-6 to TRBJ2-1; 7 bases are a match to TRBD2. This CDR3 is 16 amino acids long. Per germline, CDR1 MNHNY and CDR2 SVGAGI (reference sequence). V trimming: 0 bases; J trimming: 4 bases; junction bases outside the gene matches: 6. The chain's CDR3 is CASSYSTTSEYNEQFF. CDR3 sequence (DNA): TGTGCCAGCAGTTACTCTACAACTAGCGAGTACAATGAGCAGTTCTTC.

This chain links TRBV5-1 with TRBJ1-6; TRBD1 is a possible D gene (6 bases). CDR3 length: 16 residues. Per germline, CDR1 SGHRS and CDR2 YFSETQ. V dropped 1 base and J dropped 5 bases, with 13 bases sitting between them. The CDR3 DNA sequence: TGCGCCAGCAGCTTGTGGGCCGGGACAAATAATTCACCCCTCCACTTT. Protein product: CASSLWAGTNNSPLHF.